Each of the 17 T cell receptor beta chains below was sequenced from the same sample in a study of immune characterization of retroperitoneal liposarcoma. TCRdb re-derived calls from the PCR reads in MiXCR, one entry per CDR3 protein. The data contain approximately 1,500 distinct CDR3 sequences, roughly 43% of them singletons. Input material: tumor tissue. These receptors all stem from a female donor with retroperitoneal liposarcoma.

This clonotype showed up just once. The rearrangement links TRBV12-3 or TRBV12-4 to TRBJ2-5; tentatively, D is TRBD2 (5 bases). The J call is doubtful: the DNA matches TRBJ2-7 better. CDR3 length: 14 amino acids. CDR3 DNA sequence: TGTGCCAGCAGCGTGGCTGGACTCTCCTACGAGCAGTACTTC. Its protein product is CASSVAGLSYEQYF.

The J gene is TRBJ2-3, the V gene TRBV6-1; no reliable D call. Trimming pared 7 bases from V and 2 bases from J, leaving 10 bases between. The germline V gene has CDR1 MNHNS and CDR2 SASEGT. This CDR3 comprises 13 residues. This CDR3 reads CASTLTDTDTQYF. CDR3 bases: TGTGCCAGCACCTTGACGGACACAGATACGCAGTATTTT.

This clonotype qualifies as hyperexpanded. The V gene is TRBV7-2, the J gene TRBJ2-1; D not resolved. V gave up 5 bases and J gave up 2 bases, with 13 bases separating them. The germline CDR1 and CDR2 sequences are SGHTA and FQGNSA. The CDR3 is 15 amino acids. The CDR3 region is CASSPLYGAYNEQFF. CDR3 DNA: TGTGCCAGCAGCCCTTTGTATGGGGCCTACAATGAGCAGTTCTTC. Combining the CDR3 with reference TRBV7-2 and TRBJ2-1 gives the whole variable domain GAGVSQSPSNKVTEKGKDVELRCDPISGHTALYWYRQSLGQGLEFLIYFQGNSAPDKSGLPSDRFSAERTGGSVSTLTIQRTQQEDSAVYLCASSPLYGAYNEQFFGPGTRLTVL.

The chain joins TRBV6-1 to TRBJ1-6; no definite D call. CDR1 is MNHNS, CDR2 SASEGT, per germline. The germline V and J ends were trimmed by 7 bases and 3 bases, with 4 bases remaining between them. CDR3 length: 12 residues. This CDR3 reads CASNDYNSPLHF. The CDR3 bases are TGTGCCAGCAACGACTATAATTCACCCCTCCACTTT.

This clonotype was observed a few times. The rearrangement joins TRBV12-3 or TRBV12-4 to TRBJ2-1, with a possible D match to TRBD2 (6 bases). This CDR3 region has 14 residues. Deletions cut 6 bases from V and 8 bases from J, with 17 bases between. CDR3 DNA sequence: TGTGCCAGCAGGGGGTCCGGGGGAGGAGATGAGCAGTTCTTC. The encoded protein is CASRGSGGGDEQFF.

This clonotype is labeled large. The genes are TRBV7-2 and TRBJ2-6, with D maybe TRBD1 (6 bases). The CDR3 is 17 residues long. Trimming shortened V by 4 bases and J by 0 bases, and 13 bases separated the two germline ends. The germline V gene has CDR1 SGHTA and CDR2 FQGNSA. The CDR3 bases are TGTGCCAGCAGCTCTGGACAGTCTTACTCTGGGGCCAACGTCCTGACTTTC. Its translation is CASSSGQSYSGANVLTF.

The chain is built from TRBV6-4 and TRBJ2-1; possible D gene TRBD2, 6 bases. Trimming shortened V by 3 bases and J by 4 bases, and 10 bases separated the two germline ends. The germline V gene encodes CDR1 MRHNA and CDR2 SNTAGT. The CDR3 contains 14 residues. The DNA of the CDR3 is TGTGCCAGCAGTGAGGAGGGCGGATACAATGAGCAGTTCTTC. Amino acid sequence: CASSEEGGYNEQFF.

This chain uses TRBV6-1 with TRBJ2-3; TRBD2 agrees at 9 bases. The end of the DNA aligns better with TRBJ2-7, so the J call may be wrong. The CDR3 totals 14 residues. The germline CDR1 and CDR2 sequences are MNHNS and SASEGT. The CDR3 nucleotides read TGTGCCAGCAGAACCTTAGGGACTAGCTGGGAGCAGTACTTC. Translation gives CASRTLGTSWEQYF.

This chain joins TRBV6-5 and TRBJ2-5; D is unclear. The CDR3 extends over 12 amino acids. Deletions cut 6 bases from V and 7 bases from J, with 12 bases between. CDR1 is MNHEY and CDR2 is SVGAGI in the germline V gene. The CDR3 region is CASRSGLGTQYF. In nucleotides, the CDR3 is TGTGCCAGCAGGTCGGGCCTCGGGACCCAGTACTTC.

This clonotype was found a few times. The chain combines TRBV12-3 or TRBV12-4 with TRBJ2-1; no clear D. The J call could be wrong; TRBJ2-5 is a better fit for the DNA end. The CDR3 length is 13 residues. CDR3 in DNA: TGTGCCAGCAGCTCAACCGTATCCTCGGCCCAGTACTTC. It translates to CASSSTVSSAQYF.

V is TRBV27 and J is TRBJ2-3, with D perhaps matching TRBD1 (6 bases). The germline V gene encodes CDR1 MNHEY and CDR2 SMNVEV (reference sequence). This CDR3 comprises 17 residues. The V and J ends lost 2 bases and 0 bases respectively, with 15 bases between them. In DNA form, the CDR3 reads TGTGCCAGCAGTTTAGCCAAAACCAGGGGAAGCACAGATACGCAGTATTTT. Amino acid sequence: CASSLAKTRGSTDTQYF.

This clonotype has just a few counts. J is TRBJ2-5 and V is TRBV6-1; 8 nucleotides align to TRBD1. CDR3 length: 12 residues. Unmatched junction bases numbered 0, after V lost 7 bases and J lost 2 bases. The germline gives CDR1 MNHNS, CDR2 SASEGT. The CDR3 nucleotides read TGTGCCAGCAACAGGGGGCAAGAGACCCAGTACTTC. It yields the protein CASNRGQETQYF.

This clonotype turned up a few times. The junction differs from germline at one of its ends, possibly a read error. This rearrangement joins TRBV12-3 or TRBV12-4 to TRBJ2-5; 7 bases map to TRBD2. This CDR3 has 11 amino acids. CDR3 sequence (DNA): TGTGCCAGCAGTTTCGGGACTACCCCCTTCTTC. Translating it yields CASSFGTTPFF.

The gene calls are TRBV6-6 and TRBJ2-7, with TRBD1 matching 7 bases. V trimming: 2 bases; J trimming: 3 bases; junction bases outside the gene matches: 4. The CDR3 is 14 residues long. Germline V gene sequence: CDR1 MNHNY, CDR2 SVGAGI (reference sequence). The CDR3 region is CASSYQGQYYEQYF. In DNA, the CDR3 is TGTGCCAGCAGTTACCAGGGACAGTACTACGAGCAGTACTTC.

This clonotype was seen just once. CDR3 bases: TGTGCCAGCAGTGAATCCCGCGACCAGATAAGGACCCAGTACTTC. It yields the protein CASSESRDQIRTQYF. This chain connects TRBV25-1 to TRBJ2-5; the D is unclear. V was shortened by 1 base and J by 7 bases, with 16 bases between the two germline ends. CDR3 length equals 15 residues. Germline CDR1 reads MGHDK; CDR2 reads SYGVNS.

This chain links TRBV7-2 with TRBJ2-5; 9 bases are shared with TRBD2. The end of the DNA fits TRBJ2-1 better, so the J call may be wrong. This CDR3 contains 15 residues. Germline assignment: CDR1 SGHTA and CDR2 FQGNSA. The CDR3 here is CASSLGSGRTNEQFF. CDR3 coding DNA: TGTGCCAGCAGCTTAGGTAGCGGGAGAACGAATGAGCAGTTCTTC.

J is TRBJ2-5 and V is TRBV6-1; TRBD2 matches at 8 bases. Germline V gene lookup returns CDR1 MNHNS and CDR2 SASEGT. V lost 6 bases and J lost 5; bases outside the gene matches: 8. The length of the CDR3 is 14 residues. CDR3 sequence reads: CASRDSGSSETQYF. The CDR3 nucleotides are TGTGCCAGCAGGGACAGCGGGAGTTCTGAGACCCAGTACTTC.